The following is a T cell receptor (beta chain) sequence with its context. This sample was included in a study of blood T cell repertoires in COVID-19. The CDR3 has 17 residues. Unmatched junction bases numbered 8, after V lost 1 base and J lost 3 bases. From germline, CDR1 is SGHVS and CDR2 FQNEAQ. Only in-frame clones appear in the TCRdb table, and some are missing; sequencing was by immunoSEQ multiplex PCR. The table includes about 170,000 clones, roughly 79% detected once. What was sequenced was peripheral blood. The TCR sequence derives from a woman aged 80 or over with acute or convalescent COVID-19. V and J are TRBV7-8 and TRBJ2-2, with 7 bases that match TRBD2. CDR3 sequence: CASSLGTRSGYTGELFF. In nucleotides, the CDR3 is TGTGCCAGCAGCTTAGGGACTAGGAGCGGCTACACCGGGGAGCTGTTTTTT.